What follows is one T cell receptor (beta chain) and its context. Because the CDR3 is missing its conserved closing phenylalanine or tryptophan, this is likely a read error. These data are taken from a study of tumor and adjacent non-tumor tissue in lung cancer. About the research overall: Patients were aged about 31 to 85, nine to eleven men and roughly five women, stage I to III. On average, productive TCRbeta reads reached about 4.2 million per sample.

A modified ARM-PCR protocol with three rounds of nested PCR amplified TCRbeta. TCRdb reanalysed the multiplex PCR reads using MiXCR and keeps one entry per CDR3 protein. The repertoire holds fewer than 120,000 distinct CDR3 sequences, with 84% as singletons. This sample's RNA came from whole unsorted tissue. This TCR derives from a man aged 70-80 years with non-small cell lung cancer. The sample was lung tumor tissue.

CDR3 protein: CSVKDRDWSPLHT. The CDR3 region has the DNA TGCAGCGTTAAGGACAGGGATTGGTCACCCCTCCACACT. The chain joins TRBV29-1 to TRBJ1-6, with 8 bases identical to TRBD1. CDR3 length equals 13 residues. Per germline, CDR1 SQVTM and CDR2 ANQGSEA. The ends lost 5 bases at V and 10 bases at J; junction bases unmatched: 7.